Presented here are 30 T cell receptor beta chains from one specimen sequenced in a study of blood T cell repertoires in COVID-19. Assay used: immunoSEQ multiplex PCR; TCRdb lists only in-frame clones, some missing. Of around 250,000 clones in the sample, roughly 85% were seen once. The specimen sequenced was PBMCs or T cells enriched from blood (not recorded which). These receptors were collected from a woman aged 45-59 years who had recovered from COVID-19.

V is TRBV6-6 and J is TRBJ1-5, with TRBD1 matching over 7 bases. Germline values: CDR1 MNHNY, CDR2 SVGAGI (reference sequence). The J segment lost 5 bases and the V segment lost 2 bases, leaving 6 bases of the junction unmatched. The CDR3 spans 15 residues. The CDR3 reads CASSYVTQGDQPQHF. DNA of the CDR3: TGTGCCAGCAGTTACGTAACCCAGGGGGATCAGCCCCAGCATTTT.

This chain links TRBV4-2 with TRBJ2-1; a weak D match, TRBD2 (6 bases). V lost 0 bases, J lost 3 bases, and 9 bases lay in between. Per the germline V gene, CDR1 is LGHNA and CDR2 is YNFKEQ. The CDR3 has 15 residues. CDR3 DNA sequence: TGTGCCAGCAGCCAAGAGGCCGGGGGCTACAATGAGCAGTTCTTC. Translated, it gives CASSQEAGGYNEQFF.

V is TRBV24-1 and J is TRBJ2-7; 7 positions agree with TRBD1. There are 15 residues in the CDR3. With V trimmed by 3 bases and J by 1 base, 5 bases remained unmatched. Germline loops: CDR1 KGHDR, CDR2 SFDVKD. CDR3 in amino acids: CATSDGTANSYEQYF. DNA for the CDR3: TGTGCCACCAGTGATGGGACAGCCAATTCCTACGAGCAGTACTTC.

The V and J genes are TRBV5-4 and TRBJ2-4; TRBD1 aligns across 9 bases. Losses at the gene ends were 5 bases for V and 5 bases for J; bases not matched to a gene: 2. Germline values: CDR1 SGHNT, CDR2 YYREEE (reference sequence). The CDR3 contains 13 residues. The CDR3 DNA follows: TGTGCCAGCAGGCGGACAGGGGAAAACATTCAGTACTTC. Translated: CASRRTGENIQYF.

The V and J genes are TRBV5-1 and TRBJ2-5; tentative D call: TRBD1 (6 bases). Trimming removed 4 bases from V and 5 bases from J, with 12 bases in between. There are 13 residues in the CDR3. Germline V CDR1 and CDR2: SGHRS, YFSETQ. CDR3 nucleotides: TGCGCCAGCAGCCCCGCGAGGGGGGAGACCCAGTACTTC. Residues: CASSPARGETQYF.

This rearrangement joins TRBV27 to TRBJ2-3; a possible D gene is TRBD2 (6 bases). CDR1 MNHEY and CDR2 SMNVEV come from the germline V gene (reference sequence). The CDR3 contains 14 residues. Trimming pared 3 bases from V and 4 bases from J, leaving 11 bases between. CDR3 nucleotides: TGTGCCAGCAGTTTCTACGGGAGCGCAGATACGCAGTATTTT. This encodes CASSFYGSADTQYF.

The chain carries TRBV27 and TRBJ2-7; 7 positions match TRBD2. Germline lookup yields CDR1 MNHEY and CDR2 SMNVEV (reference sequence). This CDR3 spans 16 amino acids. J lost 3 bases, V lost 6 bases, and 14 bases had no gene match. Written as DNA, the CDR3 is TGTGCCAGCAGCCCCCGGGGGAGGGTTGAAATCTACGAGCAGTACTTC. Translating it yields CASSPRGRVEIYEQYF.

This rearrangement joins TRBV19 to TRBJ2-5; D might be TRBD2 (6 bases). V lost 1 base, J lost 5 bases, and 14 bases lay in between. This CDR3 has 15 residues. CDR1 is LNHDA and CDR2 is SQIVND in the germline V gene (reference sequence). The CDR3 DNA sequence: TGTGCCAGTAGTATAGGGGGGACTGGGATCGAGACCCAGTACTTC. Translating it yields CASSIGGTGIETQYF. The whole variable domain, filled in from reference TRBV19 and TRBJ2-5, reads DGGITQSPKYLFRKEGQNVTLSCEQNLNHDAMYWYRQDPGQGLRLIYYSQIVNDFQKGDIAEGYSVSREKKESFPLTVTSAQKNPTAFYLCASSIGGTGIETQYFGPGTRLLVL.

The chain uses TRBV12-3 or TRBV12-4 and TRBJ1-2; TRBD1 matches at 9 bases. This CDR3 is built from 13 residues. The V gene end was trimmed by 7 bases and the J gene end by 7 bases; junction bases not matched to a gene: 7. CDR3 residues: CASIEQGASGYTF. In DNA, the CDR3 is TGTGCCAGCATCGAACAGGGGGCTAGTGGCTACACCTTC.

The rearrangement links TRBV11-2 to TRBJ2-2, with 10 bases aligning to TRBD2. After removal of 1 base from V and 7 bases from J, the junction contained 9 bases not matched to a gene. This CDR3 spans 17 amino acids. Germline V gene lookup returns CDR1 SGHAT and CDR2 FQNNGV. CDR3 amino acids: CASSLAWASGSIGELFF. The CDR3 DNA is TGTGCCAGCAGCTTAGCTTGGGCTAGCGGGAGTATCGGGGAGCTGTTTTTT. The variable domain in full, completed from reference TRBV11-2 and TRBJ2-2, reads EAGVAQSPRYKIIEKRQSVAFWCNPISGHATLYWYQQILGQGPKLLIQFQNNGVVDDSQLPKDRFSAERLKGVDSTLKIQPAKLEDSAVYLCASSLAWASGSIGELFFGEGSRLTVL.

Concerning this clone itself: A junction end diverges from the germline sequence, so it may reflect a read error. V gene TRBV5-1 combines with J gene TRBJ1-4, with unresolved D. The length of the CDR3 is 13 residues. CDR1 is SGHRS and CDR2 is YFSETQ in the germline V gene. This CDR3 is CASSLGENEKLFF. The CDR3 DNA reads TGCGCCAGCAGTTTGGGCGAGAATGAAAAACTGTTTTTT.

This clone turned up a few times. The chain combines TRBV4-1 with TRBJ2-5; D might be TRBD1 (5 bases). The CDR3 contains 12 residues. From germline, CDR1 is MGHRA and CDR2 YSYEKL. Trimming removed 3 bases at V and 3 bases at J, with 5 bases between. The CDR3 DNA follows: TGCGCCAGCAGCCACAGGGAAGAGACCCAGTACTTC. As protein: CASSHREETQYF.

The genes are TRBV5-4 and TRBJ2-1, with a possible D match to TRBD2 (7 bases). Germline-derived CDR1 and CDR2 are SGHNT and YYREEE (reference sequence). Between the trimmed V and J ends, which lost 1 base and 6 bases, there was a span of 23 bases. The CDR3 length is 18 residues. CDR3 nucleotide sequence: TGTGCCAGCAGCTTGCCCCCCCGCGCGGGAGTAGGGGGCAATGAGCAGTTCTTC. Amino acids: CASSLPPRAGVGGNEQFF.

The rearrangement joins TRBV5-1 to TRBJ1-2, with D tentatively TRBD1 (5 bases). The V end lost 3 bases, the J end lost 8 bases, and 14 bases lay between the germline ends. The CDR3 loop spans 13 amino acids. CDR1 and CDR2 (germline): SGHRS, YFSETQ. The CDR3 loop reads CASSWRAGDGYTF. The CDR3 nucleotides read TGCGCCAGCAGCTGGAGGGCGGGGGACGGCTACACCTTC.

The chain links TRBV6-5 to TRBJ2-7; a possible D gene is TRBD2 (5 bases). Deletions cut 5 bases from V and 0 bases from J, with 11 bases between. The CDR3 contains 14 residues. From germline, CDR1 is MNHEY and CDR2 SVGAGI. The CDR3 reads CASSPPSGSYEQYF. The CDR3 nucleotides are TGTGCCAGCAGTCCCCCGAGCGGCTCCTACGAGCAGTACTTC.

In this sample, this clone turned up once. V gene TRBV20-1 combines with J gene TRBJ2-7, with 8 bases identical to TRBD2. Trimming took 3 bases from V and 1 from J; bases not matched to a gene: 8. The germline CDR1 and CDR2 sequences are DFQATT and SNEGSKA (reference sequence). The CDR3 runs 15 residues. The CDR3, as DNA: TGCAGTGCTAGTTCGGTAGTAGCGGGATCCTACGAGCAGTACTTC. Protein product: CSASSVVAGSYEQYF.

The gene calls are TRBV25-1 and TRBJ2-1; D gene ambiguous. Deletions cut 8 bases from V and 0 bases from J, with 14 bases between. CDR1 and CDR2 (germline): MGHDK, SYGVNS. CDR3 length: 15 residues. The CDR3 loop reads CASRRAYTSYNEQFF. CDR3 nucleotide sequence: TGTGCCAGCCGAAGAGCGTACACCTCCTACAATGAGCAGTTCTTC.

Ten or more counts support this clone. The chain uses TRBV3-1 (or the pseudogene TRBV3-2) and TRBJ1-5, with a weak D call TRBD1 (6 bases). CDR3 length: 15 amino acids. The V end lost 4 bases, the J end lost 5 bases, and 15 bases lay between the germline ends. Germline V CDR1 and CDR2: LGHDT, YNNKEL (reference sequence). The CDR3 sequence: CASSRAGQPDQPQHF. CDR3 sequence (DNA): TGTGCCAGCAGCCGGGCAGGACAGCCCGATCAGCCCCAGCATTTT.

The chain recombines TRBV6-5 with TRBJ2-3; 9 bases line up with TRBD2. V trimming: 11 bases; J trimming: 3 bases; junction bases outside the gene matches: 6. There are 13 residues in the CDR3. The germline V gene has CDR1 MNHEY and CDR2 SVGAGI. Here the CDR3 reads CAQGAGGTDTQYF. The DNA for the CDR3 is TGTGCCCAGGGAGCGGGAGGAACAGATACGCAGTATTTT.

The V call is TRBV27, the J call TRBJ2-2; 7 bases are a match to TRBD2. CDR3 length: 16 residues. Germline values: CDR1 MNHEY, CDR2 SMNVEV (reference sequence). Germline trimming cut 1 base from V and 2 bases from J; bases unmatched to any gene: 4. The CDR3 here is CASSLWGRANTGELFF. As DNA, the CDR3 is TGTGCCAGCAGTTTATGGGGGAGGGCTAACACCGGGGAGCTGTTTTTT.

The rearrangement uses TRBV5-1 and TRBJ1-2, with 7 nucleotides matching TRBD1. Looked up from germline, CDR1 is SGHRS and CDR2 is YFSETQ. The CDR3 has 14 amino acids. V gave up 5 bases and J gave up 4 bases; unmatched junction bases: 8. The CDR3 is CASSRGQTRYGYTF. DNA for the CDR3: TGCGCCAGCAGTCGGGGACAGACCCGCTATGGCTACACCTTC.

Here the CDR3 DNA reads TGCGCCAGCAGCCCCGGGGTTAACACCGGGGAGCTGTTTTTT. Translated: CASSPGVNTGELFF. V is TRBV5-1 and J is TRBJ2-2; TRBD2 is a possible D gene (5 bases). V lost 4 bases to trimming and J lost 2 bases, with 9 bases between them. The CDR3 covers 14 residues. The germline V gene has CDR1 SGHRS and CDR2 YFSETQ.

The V gene is TRBV9, the J gene TRBJ2-1, with D possibly TRBD2 on 5 matching bases. V was trimmed by 0 bases and J by 0 bases, leaving 19 bases between them. Germline V gives CDR1 SGDLS, CDR2 YYNGEE. The CDR3 is made up of 19 amino acids. The DNA of the CDR3 is TGTGCCAGCAGCGTAGGAGGGTGGGAGTTCCGCAGCTCCTACAATGAGCAGTTCTTC. It is translated as CASSVGGWEFRSSYNEQFF.

The rearrangement links TRBV2 to TRBJ2-2; 10 bases are shared with TRBD1. The CDR3 runs 16 residues. J gave up 6 bases and V 6 bases, and 10 bases lay outside the gene matches. CDR1 and CDR2 from the germline V gene are SNHLY and FYNNEI. The CDR3, as DNA: TGTGCCAGCAGGCCAGGAGGGGACAGGGGACCCGGGGAGCTGTTTTTT. This gives the protein CASRPGGDRGPGELFF. Using reference TRBV2 and TRBJ2-2 for the parts outside the CDR3, the full variable domain is EPEVTQTPSHQVTQMGQEVILRCVPISNHLYFYWYRQILGQKVEFLVSFYNNEISEKSEIFDDQFSVERPDGSNFTLKIRSTKLEDSAMYFCASRPGGDRGPGELFFGEGSRLTVL.

In its sample, this clone was seen a few times. One junction end disagrees with the germline gene, perhaps due to a read error. The J gene is TRBJ1-4, the V gene TRBV24-1; 8 bases align to TRBD1. The CDR3 is 15 residues long. The germline gives CDR1 KGHDR, CDR2 SFDVKD. CDR3 sequence: CATSDGTGTYEKLFF. As DNA, the CDR3 is TGTGCCACCAGTGACGGGACAGGAACTTATGAAAAACTGTTTTTT.

The V gene is TRBV6-5, the J gene TRBJ1-2; TRBD1 aligns across 10 bases. The CDR3 runs 15 residues. From germline, CDR1 is MNHEY and CDR2 SVGAGI. V dropped 6 bases and J dropped 7; count of bases not matched to a gene: 11. The CDR3 coding sequence is TGTGCCAGCAGACAACTGACAGGGGGCGTGGGTGGCTACACCTTC. Translation: CASRQLTGGVGGYTF.

The CDR3 spells CASSLESGAHYNEQFF. The CDR3 DNA is TGCGCCAGCAGCTTGGAATCAGGGGCCCATTACAATGAGCAGTTCTTC. V gene TRBV5-1 combines with J gene TRBJ2-1; a possible D gene is TRBD1 (6 bases). The CDR3 totals 16 residues. CDR1 and CDR2 from the germline V gene are SGHRS and YFSETQ. V lost 0 bases, J lost 4 bases, and 14 bases lay in between.

The chain couples TRBV5-1 to TRBJ2-1; D is uncertain. The CDR3 spans 15 residues. Germline-derived CDR1 and CDR2 are SGHRS and YFSETQ. Trimming stripped 4 bases from V and 4 bases from J, with 15 bases between. The CDR3 sequence: CASSLRFGSYNEQFF. CDR3 DNA sequence: TGCGCCAGCAGCCTCCGGTTCGGGTCTTACAATGAGCAGTTCTTC.

V gene TRBV5-1 combines with J gene TRBJ2-3, with 7 bases lining up with TRBD2. V shed 2 bases, J shed 3 bases, and the junction held 12 bases outside the gene matches. Germline CDR1 is SGHRS and CDR2 is YFSETQ. The CDR3 sequence is 17 residues long. The CDR3 loop is CASSFSSRGVSTDTQYF. The CDR3 region has the DNA TGCGCCAGCAGCTTTTCTTCCCGGGGGGTCTCGACAGATACGCAGTATTTT.

V and J are TRBV3-1 (or the pseudogene TRBV3-2) and TRBJ1-2, with 9 bases matching TRBD1. The CDR3 is made up of 16 amino acids. The germline V gene has CDR1 LGHDT and CDR2 YNNKEL (reference sequence). The V segment lost 4 bases and the J segment 1 base; nucleotides outside the gene matches: 7. The CDR3 region is CASSRTGGRFNYGYTF. CDR3 sequence (DNA): TGTGCCAGCAGCCGAACAGGGGGCAGATTTAACTATGGCTACACCTTC.